This T cell receptor beta chain was recovered during a study of cytomegalovirus exposure and HLA in healthy donors. This CDR3 has 18 residues. Per the germline V gene, CDR1 is LGHNA and CDR2 is YSLEER. Losses at the gene ends were 0 bases for V and 6 bases for J; bases not matched to a gene: 13. Whole-study results and caveats: Reports showed the classifier diagnosing cytomegalovirus status with high specificity and sensitivity. About 87% or about 30% of the time was how often most TCR beta V segments were productive, according to an earlier analysis.

This clone was detected a few times. Antigen unknown. PCR primers comprised 60 Vbeta and 13 Jbeta primers. This table comes from immunoSEQ multiplex PCR, and its TCRdb copy is limited to in-frame clones, with some not included. The sample lists 100,000 to 150,000 clones, around four fifths occurring once. Donors sampled were nominally healthy, though unrecorded immune exposures were likely. The chain employs TRBV4-3 and TRBJ2-3; 9 bases agree with TRBD2. The sequence derives from a man aged 25 to 45 in good health and CMV-seropositive. The sample comprised PBMCs. The CDR3: CASSQDRRLAGIVDTQYF. For the CDR3, the DNA is TGCGCCAGCAGCCAAGATCGGCGGCTAGCGGGAATTGTGGATACGCAGTATTTT.